This T cell receptor beta chain was sequenced for a study of cytomegalovirus exposure and HLA in healthy donors. Study-wide points: Previous analysis showed most TCR beta V segments were productive about 87% or about 30% of the time. Listed as cytomegalovirus-associated were 170 or so TCR beta chains. Reportedly, a later analysis found an Asian-associated ancestry cluster had fewer N-insertions than the approximately 700-donor mean. Using the classifier, cytomegalovirus status was reportedly diagnosed with high specificity and sensitivity.

Concerning this clone: Antigen: not known.

The PCR ran on 60 Vbeta and 13 Jbeta primers. The data were produced by immunoSEQ multiplex PCR, yet TCRdb's version contains in-frame clones alone and is incomplete. The sample has about 160,000 clones, approximately 80% seen once. The CDR3 length is 15 residues. CDR1 and CDR2 from the germline V gene are SGHTA and FQGNSA. The V gene lost 5 bases and the J gene lost 6 bases, with 17 bases spanning the gap. The V call is TRBV7-2, the J call TRBJ2-1, with TRBD1 as a possible D gene (5 bases). The TCR was taken from a man between 18 and 29 years old in good health and CMV-seronegative. What was sequenced was PBMCs. The CDR3, as DNA: TGTGCCAGCAGCCCACCTCAGGGCCCTCCCAATGAGCAGTTCTTC. This sequence encodes CASSPPQGPPNEQFF.